The 7 T cell receptor beta chains below come from one sample, sequenced in a study of T cell responses to AZD1222 COVID-19 vaccine. Assay: immunoSEQ multiplex PCR; the TCRdb copy retains only in-frame clones and omits some. The data hold 95,000 to 130,000 clones, with around 88% observed a single time. Sequenced material: peripheral blood, taken on day 0 of AZD1222 vaccination. The origin of the receptors is an adult in good health.

The gene calls are TRBV5-1 and TRBJ2-7; D perhaps matches TRBD1 (7 bases). Looked up from germline, CDR1 is SGHRS and CDR2 is YFSETQ. The CDR3 runs to 14 residues. V was cut by 4 bases and J by 3 bases, with 14 bases left in between. CDR3 nucleotide sequence: TGCGCCAGCAGCCTCCGACAGGGAGGCTACGAGCAGTACTTC. Protein sequence: CASSLRQGGYEQYF.

This chain uses TRBV11-3 with TRBJ2-1, with a possible D match to TRBD2 (5 bases). CDR3 length equals 13 residues. From germline, CDR1 is SGHNT and CDR2 YENEEA. Trimming removed 5 bases from V and 6 bases from J, with 11 bases in between. DNA for the CDR3: TGTGCCAGCAGCCCCGGGATAGGCAATGAGCAGTTCTTC. Its translation: CASSPGIGNEQFF.

The chain uses TRBV7-2 and TRBJ1-6, with a possible D match to TRBD1 (6 bases). This CDR3 spans 15 amino acids. The germline CDR1 and CDR2 sequences are SGHTA and FQGNSA. V lost 1 base and J 6 bases, leaving 10 bases between the germline ends. CDR3 bases: TGTGCCAGCAGCTTAGAACAGGGCGGTAATTCACCCCTCCACTTT. Encoded protein: CASSLEQGGNSPLHF.

V usage is TRBV9 and J usage is TRBJ2-7, with 8 bases that match TRBD1. CDR3 length equals 14 residues. The germline CDR1 and CDR2 sequences are SGDLS and YYNGEE. V shed 5 bases and J 7 bases; nucleotides not matched to a gene: 11. CDR3 sequence (DNA): TGTGCCAGCAGTTGGACAGGGCGGTCTGAAGAGCAGTACTTC. It encodes CASSWTGRSEEQYF.

This sequence joins TRBV18 and TRBJ1-4; perhaps TRBD1 as D (5 bases). Germline loops: CDR1 KGHSH, CDR2 LQKENI. V dropped 3 bases and J dropped 8 bases, with 10 bases sitting between them. The CDR3 covers 13 residues. Written as DNA, the CDR3 is TGTGCCAGCTCACCGGGGGTTGGGGAAAAACTGTTTTTT. Protein: CASSPGVGEKLFF. Drawing the rest from reference TRBV18 and TRBJ1-4, the complete variable domain is NAGVMQNPRHLVRRRGQEARLRCSPMKGHSHVYWYRQLPEEGLKFMVYLQKENIIDESGMPKERFSAEFPKEGPSILRIQQVVRGDSAAYFCASSPGVGEKLFFGSGTQLSVL.

This chain's CDR3 is CASSKATGGNMNTEAFF. For the CDR3, the DNA is TGTGCCAGCTCAAAGGCGACAGGGGGCAACATGAACACTGAAGCTTTCTTT. The rearrangement joins TRBV18 to TRBJ1-1, with TRBD1 matching over 10 bases. CDR1 and CDR2 (germline): KGHSH, LQKENI. With V trimmed by 5 bases and J by 0 bases, 9 bases remained unmatched. CDR3 length equals 17 residues.

The chain employs TRBV4-1 and TRBJ2-2, with 8 bases aligning to TRBD1. The germline V gene encodes CDR1 MGHRA and CDR2 YSYEKL. CDR3 length equals 16 residues. The ends lost 3 bases at V and 6 bases at J; junction bases unmatched: 9. The CDR3 nucleotides read TGCGCCAGCAGCCAGGAAGACAGGGGCGCAGCCGGGGAGCTGTTTTTT. Its translation is CASSQEDRGAAGELFF.